The 26 T cell receptor beta chains below all came from one sample that was sequenced in a study of blood T cells in healthy people across ages. PCR was performed a second time for roughly 7 to 12 cycles using a sample-barcoded 5' primer and a J-beta primer mix. TCRdb re-analysed the 5' RACE reads in MiXCR, keeping a single row per CDR3 protein. The profile shows 500,000 to 650,000 distinct CDR3 sequences, roughly a quarter of them singletons. The sample was also linked to a second study, of T cells of mothers and their children.

Sample: blood. The receptors originated from a boy between 2 and 10 years old in good health.

The rearrangement links TRBV9 to TRBJ2-4; possible D gene TRBD1, 7 bases. This CDR3 region has 16 residues. CDR1 and CDR2 (germline): SGDLS, YYNGEE. Between the trimmed V and J ends, which lost 4 bases and 5 bases, there was a span of 19 bases. The CDR3 loop reads CASSSRGVQLENIQYF. DNA for the CDR3: TGTGCCAGCAGCTCCAGGGGGGTACAATTGGAAAACATTCAGTACTTC.

This clonotype was recorded a few times. The CDR3 region has the DNA TGCAGTGCCCCCCGGGCAGGGAGTAACACCGGGGAGCTGTTTTTT. Its protein is CSAPRAGSNTGELFF. The genes are TRBV20-1 and TRBJ2-2; D may correspond to TRBD1 or TRBD2 (5 bases each). With 6 bases removed from V and 2 bases from J, the gap between germline ends came to 16 bases. Germline V gene data show CDR1 as DFQATT and CDR2 as SNEGSKA (reference sequence). This CDR3 has 15 residues.

This clonotype was observed a handful of times. The gene calls are TRBV20-1 and TRBJ2-1; the match to TRBD2 covers 8 bases. With the DNA end fitting TRBJ2-7 better, the J assignment may be wrong. Looked up from germline, CDR1 is DFQATT and CDR2 is SNEGSKA (reference sequence). This CDR3 comprises 12 residues. This CDR3 is CSATRGGNEQYF. CDR3 in DNA: TGCAGTGCAACCCGCGGGGGGAATGAGCAGTACTTC.

The chain carries TRBV29-1 and TRBJ2-3; D call uncertain. The CDR3 has 11 amino acids. Germline V gives CDR1 SQVTM, CDR2 ANQGSEA. The V end lost 7 bases, the J end lost 4 bases, and 9 bases lay between the germline ends. CDR3 in DNA: TGCAGCGCCGTGGTAGCAGATACGCAGTATTTT. The encoded protein is CSAVVADTQYF.

The chain carries TRBV29-1 and TRBJ2-7; 10 bases are a match to TRBD1. The CDR3 is made up of 14 amino acids. The ends lost 6 bases at V and 7 bases at J; junction bases unmatched: 12. Looked up from germline, CDR1 is SQVTM and CDR2 is ANQGSEA. For the CDR3, the DNA is TGCAGCGTAGAAACCGGGACAGGGGTGGGGGAGCAGTACTTC. It yields the protein CSVETGTGVGEQYF.

This chain links TRBV5-1 with TRBJ1-1; D unresolved. Deletions cut 0 bases from V and 1 base from J, with 7 bases between. The CDR3 consists of 14 residues. From germline, CDR1 is SGHRS and CDR2 YFSETQ. The CDR3 loop reads CASSLGRRNTEAFF. The CDR3 DNA reads TGCGCCAGCAGCTTGGGACGGAGGAACACTGAAGCTTTCTTT.

The gene calls are TRBV29-1 and TRBJ2-5, with D unresolved. There are 12 residues in the CDR3. V was cut by 3 bases and J by 5 bases, with 10 bases left in between. Germline V gene data show CDR1 as SQVTM and CDR2 as ANQGSEA. The CDR3 region has the DNA TGCAGCGTTGACGCGCAAGGGGAGACCCAGTACTTC. Protein: CSVDAQGETQYF.

The chain joins TRBV7-2 to TRBJ2-2, with TRBD2 as a possible D gene (6 bases). Trimming left V 2 bases short and J 7 bases short, with 8 bases between. Germline values: CDR1 SGHTA, CDR2 FQGNSA. The CDR3 totals 13 residues. The CDR3 nucleotides read TGTGCCAGCAGCTTAATGGGGGGCGGGGAGCTGTTTTTT. This codes for CASSLMGGGELFF.

This clonotype was seen once. V and J are TRBV12-3 or TRBV12-4 and TRBJ2-3, with D possibly matching TRBD1 (5 bases). The CDR3 is made up of 14 amino acids. Trimming removed 2 bases from V and 2 bases from J, with 8 bases in between. Written as DNA, the CDR3 is TGTGCCAGCAGTTTATGGGGCTACACAGATACGCAGTATTTT. It codes for CASSLWGYTDTQYF.

This chain uses TRBV2 with TRBJ2-2, with D perhaps matching TRBD1 (6 bases). V was trimmed by 1 base and J by 3 bases, leaving 15 bases between them. The CDR3 sequence is 17 residues long. Looked up from germline, CDR1 is SNHLY and CDR2 is FYNNEI. This CDR3 is CASSEEDSRVDTGELFF. The DNA of the CDR3 is TGTGCCAGCAGTGAAGAGGACAGCAGAGTAGACACCGGGGAGCTGTTTTTT. Full variable domain (outside the CDR3, taken from reference TRBV2 and TRBJ2-2): EPEVTQTPSHQVTQMGQEVILRCVPISNHLYFYWYRQILGQKVEFLVSFYNNEISEKSEIFDDQFSVERPDGSNFTLKIRSTKLEDSAMYFCASSEEDSRVDTGELFFGEGSRLTVL.

V and J are TRBV25-1 and TRBJ2-1, with 9 bases identical to TRBD2. V trimming: 4 bases; J trimming: 5 bases; junction bases outside the gene matches: 12. This CDR3 is built from 17 residues. In germline, CDR1 is MGHDK, CDR2 SYGVNS. In nucleotides, the CDR3 is TGTGCCAGCAGTGCAGTAGCGGGAGCTCACTATGACAATGAGCAGTTCTTC. Its translation is CASSAVAGAHYDNEQFF.

This clonotype showed up just a few times. The V and J genes are TRBV4-1 and TRBJ2-2; unclear D gene. There are 13 residues in the CDR3. Trimming shortened V by 1 base and J by 7 bases, and 7 bases separated the two germline ends. CDR1 and CDR2 (germline): MGHRA, YSYEKL. CDR3 region: CASSQGSDGELFF. The CDR3 region has the DNA TGCGCCAGCAGCCAAGGCTCCGACGGGGAGCTGTTTTTT.

The V and J genes are TRBV20-1 and TRBJ2-4; 8 bases are a match to TRBD1. The CDR3 totals 19 residues. J was trimmed by 0 bases and V by 0 bases; bases with no gene match: 13. The germline V gene has CDR1 DFQATT and CDR2 SNEGSKA (reference sequence). The CDR3 loop is CSARDLTGGFGLAKNIQYF. For the CDR3, the DNA is TGCAGTGCTAGAGACCTTACAGGGGGGTTCGGACTAGCCAAAAACATTCAGTACTTC.

The table lists this clonotype with a few counts. This chain connects TRBV12-3 or TRBV12-4 to TRBJ1-2; 7 nucleotides line up with TRBD1. V dropped 8 bases and J dropped 4; count of bases not matched to a gene: 16. The CDR3 loop spans 16 amino acids. The chain's CDR3 is CASAKRDSGPGYGYTF. The CDR3 coding sequence is TGTGCCAGCGCAAAACGGGACAGCGGGCCGGGCTATGGCTACACCTTC.

The V call is TRBV5-1, the J call TRBJ2-1; 8 nucleotides line up with TRBD1. Germline CDR1 SGHRS, CDR2 YFSETQ. The CDR3 loop spans 13 amino acids. V was pared by 3 bases and J by 9 bases, with 5 bases of the junction left unmatched. CDR3 coding DNA: TGCGCCAGCAGCTCTGACAGGGGATCTGAGCAGTTCTTC. Translating gives CASSSDRGSEQFF.

This clonotype came up a few times. The chain combines TRBV20-1 with TRBJ2-3; 12 bases match TRBD2. The CDR3 sequence is 15 residues long. The germline V gene encodes CDR1 DFQATT and CDR2 SNEGSKA (reference sequence). The junction had 9 bases not matched to a gene; V was cut back by 6 bases and J by 5 bases. The CDR3 DNA reads TGCAGTGCATATCTAGCGGGGGGGCAATTAGATACGCAGTATTTT. As protein: CSAYLAGGQLDTQYF.

The chain employs TRBV6-5 and TRBJ1-1; 9 bases match TRBD1. The V gene's germline CDR1 is MNHEY and CDR2 SVGAGI. The CDR3 is 14 residues long. V lost 4 bases, J lost 6 bases, and 6 bases stayed unmatched. As DNA, the CDR3 is TGTGCCAGCAGTTCCCGGACAGGGGTCCCTGAAGCTTTCTTT. This sequence encodes CASSSRTGVPEAFF.

V usage is TRBV12-3 or TRBV12-4 and J usage is TRBJ2-5; 10 nucleotides agree with TRBD2. V lost 9 bases, J lost 4 bases, and 11 bases stayed unmatched. This CDR3 is 15 amino acids long. The CDR3 nucleotides are TGTGCCAGTAGTCCAAGCGGGGGGGCGTCAGAGACCCAGTACTTC. Translation: CASSPSGGASETQYF.

CDR3 protein: CASSVTSGGYNEQFF. Here the CDR3 DNA reads TGTGCCAGCAGTGTGACTAGCGGGGGATACAATGAGCAGTTCTTC. This chain uses TRBV12-3 or TRBV12-4 with TRBJ2-1; 12 bases align to TRBD2. The length of the CDR3 is 15 residues. With 5 bases clipped from V and 4 bases from J, the junction kept 3 bases outside the gene matches.

This clonotype was observed at least ten times. The chain has TRBV7-9 and TRBJ1-1; 8 positions match TRBD1. CDR1 is SEHNR and CDR2 is FQNEAQ in the germline V gene (reference sequence). The CDR3 totals 15 residues. V was pared by 2 bases and J by 3 bases, with 5 bases of the junction left unmatched. CDR3 in DNA: TGTGCCAGCAGCTTACGGACAGGGATCTACACTGAAGCTTTCTTT. Protein: CASSLRTGIYTEAFF.

The chain combines TRBV20-1 with TRBJ1-2, with unresolved D. From germline, CDR1 is DFQATT and CDR2 SNEGSKA (reference sequence). The CDR3 is made up of 13 amino acids. V was shortened by 6 bases and J by 3 bases, with 14 bases between the two germline ends. The CDR3 loop is CSAEEEADYGYTF. In DNA form, the CDR3 reads TGCAGTGCCGAGGAGGAGGCAGACTATGGCTACACCTTC.

The count of this clonotype is one. The chain links TRBV29-1 to TRBJ2-4, with D perhaps matching TRBD2 (5 bases). CDR3 length: 14 amino acids. Per the germline V gene, CDR1 is SQVTM and CDR2 is ANQGSEA. V was pared by 7 bases and J by 3 bases, with 16 bases between. The DNA for the CDR3 is TGCAGCGCCGGGGTGGGGATCGGCAAAAACATTCAGTACTTC. Its protein is CSAGVGIGKNIQYF.

This clonotype has a handful of counts. The CDR3 coding sequence is TGCAGCGTTGTACCGGGCCTCGGGGCGCGGGAGACCCAGTACTTC. It is translated as CSVVPGLGARETQYF. The chain links TRBV29-1 to TRBJ2-5, with D possibly being TRBD1 or TRBD2 (5 bases each). The CDR3 loop spans 15 amino acids. Trimming left V 4 bases short and J 5 bases short, with 20 bases between. Germline values: CDR1 SQVTM, CDR2 ANQGSEA.

This chain joins TRBV9 and TRBJ2-2; 9 bases map to TRBD2. Germline CDR1 SGDLS, CDR2 YYNGEE. The CDR3 has 16 residues. The trim removed 3 bases at V and 2 bases at J, leaving 5 bases unmatched. The CDR3 loop reads CASSEAGGANTGELFF. The CDR3 DNA follows: TGTGCCAGCAGCGAAGCGGGGGGCGCCAACACCGGGGAGCTGTTTTTT.

On this clonotype itself: One end of the junction fails to match germline, which may point to a read error. The chain employs TRBV9 and TRBJ2-2; 10 bases fit TRBD2. Germline V gives CDR1 SGDLS, CDR2 YYNGEE. The CDR3 has 16 residues. This CDR3 is CASSVEPSGGTGELVF. CDR3 nucleotide sequence: TGTGCCAGCAGCGTTGAGCCTAGCGGGGGTACCGGGGAGCTGGTTTTT.

Note on this clonotype: Relative to the germline gene, one junction end is altered; a read error may explain this. V is TRBV2 and J is TRBJ1-2, with 7 bases lining up with TRBD1. Germline CDR1 SNHLY, CDR2 FYNNEI. The CDR3 totals 12 residues. CDR3 nucleotide sequence: TGTGCCAGCCGGGACAGTAACCATGGCTACACCTTC. This codes for CASRDSNHGYTF. Complete variable domain (other parts from reference TRBV2 and TRBJ1-2): EPEVTQTPSHQVTQMGQEVILRCVPISNHLYFYWYRQILGQKVEFLVSFYNNEISEKSEIFDDQFSVERPDGSNFTLKIRSTKLEDSAMYFCASRDSNHGYTFGSGTRLTVV.